This TCR beta chain is from a study of blood T cell repertoires in COVID-19. It was during active infection that Seattle patients were enrolled and then longitudinally followed. In the original workflow: Estimation of nucleated cell counts relied on the amplification of reference gene primers. TCRdb's table, derived via immunoSEQ multiplex PCR, lists solely in-frame clones and lacks some. V and J calls and clone size are as listed in that table; D and trimming were resolved from the DNA. The table has about 150,000 clones, around four fifths seen once. Germline loops: CDR1 MDHEN, CDR2 SYDVKM. The CDR3 spans 14 residues. Trimming cost V 8 bases and J 1 base, with 13 bases left between them.

The chain is built from TRBV28 and TRBJ2-3; D is perhaps TRBD2 (7 bases). The source material was peripheral blood. This TCR was recovered from a woman older than 75 with COVID-19, enrolled during active disease. This CDR3 reads CASGAGAGTDTQYF. The CDR3 coding sequence is TGTGCCAGCGGTGCGGGGGCTGGCACAGATACGCAGTATTTT.